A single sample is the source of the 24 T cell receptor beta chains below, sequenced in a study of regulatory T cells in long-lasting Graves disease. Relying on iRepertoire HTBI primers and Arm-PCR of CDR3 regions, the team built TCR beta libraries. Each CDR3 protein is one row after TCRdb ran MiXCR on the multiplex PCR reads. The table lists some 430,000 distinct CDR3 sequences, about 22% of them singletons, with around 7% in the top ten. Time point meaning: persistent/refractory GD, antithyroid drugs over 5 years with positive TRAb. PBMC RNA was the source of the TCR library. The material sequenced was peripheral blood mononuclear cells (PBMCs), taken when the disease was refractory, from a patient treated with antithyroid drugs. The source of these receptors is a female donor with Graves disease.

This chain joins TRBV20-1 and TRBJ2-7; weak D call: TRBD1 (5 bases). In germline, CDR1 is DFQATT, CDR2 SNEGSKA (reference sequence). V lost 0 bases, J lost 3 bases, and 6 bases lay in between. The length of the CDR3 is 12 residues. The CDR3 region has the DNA TGCAGTGCTAGAGAAGGGGACTACGAGCAGTACTTC. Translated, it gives CSAREGDYEQYF.

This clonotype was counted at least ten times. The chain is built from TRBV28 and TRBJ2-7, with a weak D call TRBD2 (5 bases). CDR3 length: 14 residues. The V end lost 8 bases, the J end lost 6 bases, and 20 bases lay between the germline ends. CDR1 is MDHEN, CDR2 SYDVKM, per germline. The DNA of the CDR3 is TGTGCCAGCCATGACTTGGTTCCGGCGGGCGAGCAGTACTTC. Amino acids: CASHDLVPAGEQYF.

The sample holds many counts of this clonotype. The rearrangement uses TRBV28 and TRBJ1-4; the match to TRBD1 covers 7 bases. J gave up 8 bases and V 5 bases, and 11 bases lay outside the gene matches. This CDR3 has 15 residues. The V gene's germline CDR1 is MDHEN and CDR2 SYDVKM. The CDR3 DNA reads TGTGCCAGCAGTACCGGTGGAGGGGGCTTCGAAAAACTGTTTTTT. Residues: CASSTGGGGFEKLFF. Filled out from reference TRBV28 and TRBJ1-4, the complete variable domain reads DVKVTQSSRYLVKRTGEKVFLECVQDMDHENMFWYRQDPGLGLRLIYFSYDVKMKEKGDIPEGYSVSREKKERFSLILESASTNQTSMYLCASSTGGGGFEKLFFGSGTQLSVL.

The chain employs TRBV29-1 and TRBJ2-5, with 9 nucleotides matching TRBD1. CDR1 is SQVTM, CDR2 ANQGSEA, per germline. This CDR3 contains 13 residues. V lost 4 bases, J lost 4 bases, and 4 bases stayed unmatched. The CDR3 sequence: CSVGHRGRETQYF. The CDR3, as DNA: TGCAGCGTTGGGCACAGGGGGCGAGAGACCCAGTACTTC.

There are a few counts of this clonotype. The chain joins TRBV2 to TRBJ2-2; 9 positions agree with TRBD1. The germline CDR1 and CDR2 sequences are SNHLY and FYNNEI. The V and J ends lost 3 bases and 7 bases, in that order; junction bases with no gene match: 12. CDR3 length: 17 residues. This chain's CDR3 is CASSDPPTGGSVGELFF. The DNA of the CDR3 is TGTGCCAGCAGTGATCCCCCCACAGGGGGCTCTGTCGGGGAGCTGTTTTTT.

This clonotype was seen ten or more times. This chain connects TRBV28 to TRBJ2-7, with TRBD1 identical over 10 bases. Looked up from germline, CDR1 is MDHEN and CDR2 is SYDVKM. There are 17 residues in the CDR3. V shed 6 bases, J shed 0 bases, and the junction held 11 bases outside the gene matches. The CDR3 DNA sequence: TGTGCCAGCAGGGATGGGGGGACAGGGGTGAACTCCTACGAGCAGTACTTC. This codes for CASRDGGTGVNSYEQYF. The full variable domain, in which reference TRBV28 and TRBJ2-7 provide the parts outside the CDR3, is DVKVTQSSRYLVKRTGEKVFLECVQDMDHENMFWYRQDPGLGLRLIYFSYDVKMKEKGDIPEGYSVSREKKERFSLILESASTNQTSMYLCASRDGGTGVNSYEQYFGPGTRLTVT.

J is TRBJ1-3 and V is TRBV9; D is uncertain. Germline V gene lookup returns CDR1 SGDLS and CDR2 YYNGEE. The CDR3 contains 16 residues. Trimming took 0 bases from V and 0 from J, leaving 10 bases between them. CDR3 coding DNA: TGTGCCAGCAGCGTAGAGGCAGGATTCTCTGGAAACACCATATATTTT. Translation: CASSVEAGFSGNTIYF. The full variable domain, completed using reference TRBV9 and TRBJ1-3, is DSGVTQTPKHLITATGQRVTLRCSPRSGDLSVYWYQQSLDQGLQFLIQYYNGEERAKGNILERFSAQQFPDLHSELNLSSLELGDSALYFCASSVEAGFSGNTIYFGEGSWLTVV.

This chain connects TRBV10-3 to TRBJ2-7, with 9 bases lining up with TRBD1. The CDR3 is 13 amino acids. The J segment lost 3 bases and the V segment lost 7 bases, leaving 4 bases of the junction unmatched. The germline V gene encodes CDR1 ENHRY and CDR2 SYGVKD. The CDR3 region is CAITPGQGYEQYF. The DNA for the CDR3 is TGTGCCATCACCCCGGGACAGGGCTACGAGCAGTACTTC.

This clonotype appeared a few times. CDR3: CATSASQSSYEQYF. The CDR3 nucleotides are TGTGCCACCTCGGCGTCACAGAGCTCCTACGAGCAGTACTTC. The chain recombines TRBV19 with TRBJ2-7; D is undetermined. CDR3 length equals 14 residues. Trimming took 10 bases from V and 0 from J, leaving 16 bases between them. Germline assignment: CDR1 LNHDA and CDR2 SQIVND (reference sequence).

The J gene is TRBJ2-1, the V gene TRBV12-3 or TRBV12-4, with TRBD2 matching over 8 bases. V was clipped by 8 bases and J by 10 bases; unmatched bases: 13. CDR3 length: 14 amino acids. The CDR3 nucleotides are TGTGCCAGCGGAAGCGGGGGCTACAATGGAGAGCAGTTCTTC. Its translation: CASGSGGYNGEQFF.

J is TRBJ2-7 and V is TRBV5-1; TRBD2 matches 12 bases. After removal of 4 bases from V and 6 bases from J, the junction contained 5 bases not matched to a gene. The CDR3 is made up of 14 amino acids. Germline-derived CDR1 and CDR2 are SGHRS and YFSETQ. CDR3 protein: CASSREGLAGEQYF. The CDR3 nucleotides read TGCGCCAGCAGCAGAGAGGGACTAGCGGGCGAGCAGTACTTC.

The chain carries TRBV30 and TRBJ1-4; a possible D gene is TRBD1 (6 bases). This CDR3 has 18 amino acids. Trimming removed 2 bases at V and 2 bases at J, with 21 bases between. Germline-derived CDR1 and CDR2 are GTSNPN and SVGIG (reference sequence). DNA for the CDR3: TGTGCCTGGAGTCCTAAAATCTTTAGGACAGTGACTAATGAAAAACTGTTTTTT. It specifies CAWSPKIFRTVTNEKLFF.

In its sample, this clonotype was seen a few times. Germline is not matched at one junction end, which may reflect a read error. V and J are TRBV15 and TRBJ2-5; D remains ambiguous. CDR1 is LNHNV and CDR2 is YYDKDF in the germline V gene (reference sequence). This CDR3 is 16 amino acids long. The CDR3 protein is CVTSRDFPKGGETQYF. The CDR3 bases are TGTGTCACCAGCAGAGATTTCCCTAAGGGTGGAGAGACCCAGTACTTC.

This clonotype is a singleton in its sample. The CDR3 here is CASSLEGAGGELFF. The CDR3 DNA follows: TGCGCCAGCAGCTTGGAAGGGGCCGGCGGGGAGCTGTTTTTT. V usage is TRBV5-1 and J usage is TRBJ2-2; D is perhaps TRBD1 (5 bases). The CDR3 sequence is 14 residues long. V dropped 0 bases and J dropped 7 bases, with 10 bases sitting between them. The V gene's germline CDR1 is SGHRS and CDR2 YFSETQ.

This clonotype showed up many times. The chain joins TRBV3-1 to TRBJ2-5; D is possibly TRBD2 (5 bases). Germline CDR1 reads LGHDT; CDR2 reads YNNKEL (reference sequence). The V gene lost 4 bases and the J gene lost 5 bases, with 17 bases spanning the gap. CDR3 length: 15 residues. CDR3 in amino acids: CASSLREAVRETQYF. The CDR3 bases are TGTGCCAGCAGCCTCCGGGAAGCTGTGAGGGAGACCCAGTACTTC.

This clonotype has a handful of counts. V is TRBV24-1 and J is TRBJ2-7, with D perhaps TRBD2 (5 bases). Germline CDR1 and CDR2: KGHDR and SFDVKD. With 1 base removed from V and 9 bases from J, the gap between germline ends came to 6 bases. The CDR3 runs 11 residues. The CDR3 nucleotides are TGTGCCACCAGTGATTTTGGAGGGCAGTACTTC. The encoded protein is CATSDFGGQYF.

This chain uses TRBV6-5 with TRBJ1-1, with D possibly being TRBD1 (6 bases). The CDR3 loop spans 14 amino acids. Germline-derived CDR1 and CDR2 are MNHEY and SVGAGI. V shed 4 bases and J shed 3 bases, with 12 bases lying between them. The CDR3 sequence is CASSFGQRYTEAFF. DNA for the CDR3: TGTGCCAGCAGTTTTGGACAGAGGTACACTGAAGCTTTCTTT.

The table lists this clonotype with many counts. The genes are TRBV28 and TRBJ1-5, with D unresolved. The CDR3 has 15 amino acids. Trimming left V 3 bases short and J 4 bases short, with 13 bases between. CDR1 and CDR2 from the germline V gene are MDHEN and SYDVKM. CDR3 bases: TGTGCCAGCAGTTTTGACGGGTCAAGGAATCAGCCCCAGCATTTT. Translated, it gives CASSFDGSRNQPQHF. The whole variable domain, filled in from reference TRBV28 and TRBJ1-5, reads DVKVTQSSRYLVKRTGEKVFLECVQDMDHENMFWYRQDPGLGLRLIYFSYDVKMKEKGDIPEGYSVSREKKERFSLILESASTNQTSMYLCASSFDGSRNQPQHFGDGTRLSIL.

CDR3 residues: CASSETLNTGELFF. In nucleotides, the CDR3 is TGTGCCAGCAGCGAGACATTGAACACCGGGGAGCTGTTTTTT. The genes are TRBV9 and TRBJ2-2, with D unclear. The CDR3 is 14 amino acids. Trimming removed 3 bases at V and 1 base at J, with 7 bases between. Germline V gene lookup returns CDR1 SGDLS and CDR2 YYNGEE.

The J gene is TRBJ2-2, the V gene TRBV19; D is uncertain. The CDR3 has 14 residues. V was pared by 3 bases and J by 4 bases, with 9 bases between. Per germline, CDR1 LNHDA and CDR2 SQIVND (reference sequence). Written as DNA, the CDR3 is TGTGCCAGTAGTATCTTAGAAGCCACCGGGGAGCTGTTTTTT. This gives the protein CASSILEATGELFF.

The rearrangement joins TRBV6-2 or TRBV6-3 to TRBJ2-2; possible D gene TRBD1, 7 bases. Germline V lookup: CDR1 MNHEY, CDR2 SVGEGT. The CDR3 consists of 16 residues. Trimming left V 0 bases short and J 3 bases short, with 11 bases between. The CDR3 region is CASSYSEGADTGELFF. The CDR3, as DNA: TGTGCCAGCAGTTACTCGGAGGGGGCCGACACCGGGGAGCTGTTTTTT.

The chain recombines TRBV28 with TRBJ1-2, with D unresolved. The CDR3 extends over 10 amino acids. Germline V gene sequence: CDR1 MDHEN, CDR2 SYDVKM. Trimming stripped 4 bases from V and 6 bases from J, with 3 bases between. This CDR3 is CASSSNGYTF. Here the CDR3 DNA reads TGTGCCAGCAGTTCAAATGGCTACACCTTC.

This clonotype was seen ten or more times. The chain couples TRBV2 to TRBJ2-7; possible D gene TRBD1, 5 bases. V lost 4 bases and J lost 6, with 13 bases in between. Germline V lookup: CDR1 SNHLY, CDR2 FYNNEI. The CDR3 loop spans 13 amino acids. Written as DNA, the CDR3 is TGTGCCAGCAGTGGGTTAGGGGTCGTCGAGCAGTACTTC. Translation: CASSGLGVVEQYF.

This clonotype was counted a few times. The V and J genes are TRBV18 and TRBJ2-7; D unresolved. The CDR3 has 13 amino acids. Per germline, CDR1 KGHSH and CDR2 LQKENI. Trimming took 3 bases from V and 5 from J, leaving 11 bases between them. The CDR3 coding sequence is TGTGCCAGCTCACCCCTTTGGTTCGACGAGCAGTACTTC. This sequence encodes CASSPLWFDEQYF. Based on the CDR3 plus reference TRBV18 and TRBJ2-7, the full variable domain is NAGVMQNPRHLVRRRGQEARLRCSPMKGHSHVYWYRQLPEEGLKFMVYLQKENIIDESGMPKERFSAEFPKEGPSILRIQQVVRGDSAAYFCASSPLWFDEQYFGPGTRLTVT.